These 23 T cell receptor beta chains originate from one sample sequenced in a study of T cells after yellow fever vaccination. TCRdb reprocessed the 5' RACE reads via MiXCR and lists one record per CDR3 protein. This sample carries 250,000 to 400,000 distinct CDR3 sequences, around 4.5% of them seen once, and the ten largest clones take approximately 20%. This sample comprised PBMCs, obtained 15 days after the yellow fever booster vaccination. Every receptor here comes from a man younger than 35 who received the YFV17D yellow fever vaccine.

This clonotype was counted ten times or more. This rearrangement joins TRBV6-5 to TRBJ1-1; TRBD1 agrees at 11 bases. The CDR3 loop spans 15 amino acids. After removal of 1 base from V and 4 bases from J, the junction contained 2 bases not matched to a gene. Germline loops: CDR1 MNHEY, CDR2 SVGAGI. CDR3 amino acids: CASSYYGTGGTEAFF. The CDR3 DNA reads as TGTGCCAGCAGTTACTACGGGACAGGGGGCACTGAAGCTTTCTTT.

This clonotype was counted between two and nine times. The chain couples TRBV12-3 or TRBV12-4 to TRBJ2-1, with 9 bases fitting TRBD2. CDR3 length equals 17 residues. Losses at the gene ends were 4 bases for V and 2 bases for J; bases not matched to a gene: 9. DNA of the CDR3: TGTGCCAGCAGTTCGACTAGCGGACTTCGAACCTACAATGAGCAGTTCTTC. This sequence encodes CASSSTSGLRTYNEQFF.

This clonotype was seen ten or more times. The chain couples TRBV12-5 to TRBJ2-2; D is unresolved. The germline CDR1 and CDR2 sequences are LGHNT and FRNRAP. Trimming cost V 6 bases and J 0 bases, with 5 bases left between them. This CDR3 is built from 13 residues. CDR3: CASGEPNTGELFF. CDR3 sequence (DNA): TGTGCTAGTGGAGAACCGAACACCGGGGAGCTGTTTTTT.

This sequence joins TRBV7-9 and TRBJ2-6; 7 bases are shared with TRBD1. Germline V gene lookup returns CDR1 SEHNR and CDR2 FQNEAQ (reference sequence). The V and J ends lost 5 bases and 4 bases, in that order; junction bases with no gene match: 5. The CDR3 consists of 15 residues. CDR3 amino acids: CASSHTGEGANVLTF. The DNA for the CDR3 is TGTGCCAGCAGCCACACAGGGGAAGGGGCCAACGTCCTGACTTTC.

V usage is TRBV7-9 and J usage is TRBJ2-6, with D possibly matching TRBD1 (5 bases). V lost 8 bases to trimming and J lost 2 bases, with 7 bases between them. From germline, CDR1 is SEHNR and CDR2 FQNEAQ (reference sequence). The CDR3 spans 13 residues. As DNA, the CDR3 is TGTGCCAGCGGGGCTGCTGGGGCCAACGTCCTGACTTTC. It is translated as CASGAAGANVLTF.

The chain joins TRBV6-5 to TRBJ2-2, with D possibly being TRBD1 (6 bases). Germline V gene sequence: CDR1 MNHEY, CDR2 SVGAGI. V shed 1 base and J shed 6 bases, with 18 bases lying between them. The CDR3 covers 17 residues. Here the CDR3 DNA reads TGTGCCAGCAGTTACTGGGGCCGGAGCTCAGGGGCCGGGGAGCTGTTTTTT. It codes for CASSYWGRSSGAGELFF.

This clonotype showed up many times. The chain joins TRBV4-3 to TRBJ2-3, with 7 nucleotides matching TRBD2. The ends lost 0 bases at V and 4 bases at J; junction bases unmatched: 1. The CDR3 is made up of 14 amino acids. Germline V CDR1 and CDR2: LGHNA, YSLEER. The CDR3 is CASSQDGGADTQYF. The DNA for the CDR3 is TGCGCCAGCAGCCAAGATGGGGGGGCAGATACGCAGTATTTT.

This clonotype came up many times. The chain is built from TRBV7-6 and TRBJ1-6; TRBD1 is a possible D gene (5 bases). V was trimmed by 0 bases and J by 9 bases, leaving 12 bases between them. The CDR3 runs 15 residues. In germline, CDR1 is SGHVS, CDR2 FNYEAQ. The CDR3 DNA is TGTGCCAGCAGCTTAGCGGCAGGGCAGAGTTCACCCCTCCACTTT. Translated: CASSLAAGQSSPLHF.

This clonotype came up many times. As DNA, the CDR3 is TGTGCCAGCAGCTTAAACAGGGGGCACGATGAGGAGACCCAGTACTTC. Amino acid sequence: CASSLNRGHDEETQYF. The chain uses TRBV5-5 and TRBJ2-5; 9 bases are a match to TRBD1. This CDR3 spans 16 amino acids. Germline CDR1 is SGHKS and CDR2 is YYEKEE (reference sequence). Trimming took 2 bases from V and 5 from J; bases not matched to a gene: 10.

This clonotype was seen repeatedly, ten times or more. The chain joins TRBV9 to TRBJ2-1, with 11 nucleotides matching TRBD2. Germline V gene sequence: CDR1 SGDLS, CDR2 YYNGEE. V shed 0 bases, J shed 7 bases, and the junction held 9 bases outside the gene matches. The CDR3 length is 17 residues. The CDR3 sequence: CASSVEASGGLTNEQFF. The CDR3 region has the DNA TGTGCCAGCAGCGTAGAGGCTAGCGGGGGGCTCACTAATGAGCAGTTCTTC.

Only a few counts were recorded for this clonotype. This sequence joins TRBV10-1 and TRBJ2-5, with 7 bases aligning to TRBD1. CDR1 WNHNN and CDR2 SYGVQD come from the germline V gene (reference sequence). With 8 bases clipped from V and 3 bases from J, the junction kept 3 bases outside the gene matches. The CDR3 extends over 12 amino acids. The CDR3 loop reads CASPGTEETQYF. CDR3 DNA: TGCGCCAGCCCTGGGACAGAAGAGACCCAGTACTTC.

In this sample, this clonotype turned up a few times. J is TRBJ2-4 and V is TRBV14; tentatively, D is TRBD1 or TRBD2 (5 bases each). Trimming removed 0 bases from V and 0 bases from J, with 15 bases in between. CDR1 and CDR2 from the germline V gene are SGHDN and FVKESK. CDR3 length equals 18 residues. The CDR3 reads CASSQERTSGLAKNIQYF. CDR3 DNA sequence: TGTGCCAGCAGCCAAGAACGGACCTCGGGGCTAGCCAAAAACATTCAGTACTTC.

The chain uses TRBV10-3 and TRBJ2-7; 7 bases agree with TRBD2. Trimming removed 0 bases from V and 5 bases from J; junction bases left unmatched: 7. Germline V gives CDR1 ENHRY, CDR2 SYGVKD. The CDR3 runs 15 residues. The CDR3 DNA follows: TGTGCCATCAGTGAGTCCCGGCTAGCGGAGCACGAGCAGTACGTC. Translating it yields CAISESRLAEHEQYV.

This clonotype was observed many times. The rearrangement uses TRBV5-6 and TRBJ2-2; D may correspond to TRBD1 or TRBD2 (6 bases each). V lost 4 bases to trimming and J lost 6 bases, with 16 bases between them. The length of the CDR3 is 15 residues. Germline CDR1 is SGHDT and CDR2 is YYEEEE. In DNA form, the CDR3 reads TGTGCCAGCAGCCGGAGGGGGGCGGAGCCCGGGGAGCTGTTTTTT. Its protein product is CASSRRGAEPGELFF.

This clonotype has more than one count but fewer than ten. The chain carries TRBV7-2 and TRBJ1-4; perhaps TRBD1 as D (6 bases). This CDR3 contains 15 residues. Germline V gene lookup returns CDR1 SGHTA and CDR2 FQGNSA. With 4 bases removed from V and 8 bases from J, the gap between germline ends came to 17 bases. The CDR3 protein is CASSSGWGPGEKLFF. The CDR3, as DNA: TGTGCCAGCAGCTCGGGGTGGGGGCCCGGCGAAAAACTGTTTTTT.

The sample holds a few counts of this clonotype. This rearrangement joins TRBV20-1 to TRBJ1-2; possible D gene TRBD1, 6 bases. The CDR3 length is 14 residues. From germline, CDR1 is DFQATT and CDR2 SNEGSKA (reference sequence). V dropped 6 bases and J dropped 4 bases, with 18 bases sitting between them. The CDR3 reads CSAPGGQDFYGYTF. DNA for the CDR3: TGCAGTGCACCCGGGGGGCAAGATTTCTATGGCTACACCTTC.

This clonotype was detected only a few times. V gene TRBV7-9 combines with J gene TRBJ2-2, with 7 positions matching TRBD1. The CDR3 loop spans 16 amino acids. CDR1 and CDR2 from the germline V gene are SEHNR and FQNEAQ (reference sequence). J was trimmed by 0 bases and V by 5 bases; bases with no gene match: 6. CDR3 DNA: TGTGCCAGCAGCCGACACAGGGGCCCGAACACCGGGGAGCTGTTTTTT. Its protein product is CASSRHRGPNTGELFF.

This clonotype was seen ten or more times. The V call is TRBV9, the J call TRBJ2-5; tentative D call: TRBD2 (7 bases). V lost 4 bases and J lost 5, with 18 bases in between. This CDR3 contains 15 residues. Looked up from germline, CDR1 is SGDLS and CDR2 is YYNGEE. CDR3 sequence reads: CASSSTGGQHETQYF. As DNA, the CDR3 is TGTGCCAGCAGCTCCACGGGGGGCCAACACGAGACCCAGTACTTC.

This clonotype was found many times. V usage is TRBV6-5 and J usage is TRBJ2-5, with D maybe TRBD2 (5 bases). Trimming stripped 0 bases from V and 5 bases from J, with 16 bases between. Looked up from germline, CDR1 is MNHEY and CDR2 is SVGAGI. CDR3 length equals 16 residues. The CDR3 coding sequence is TGTGCCAGCAGTTACTCGTCTGCGGGCCCAATGGAGACCCAGTACTTC. This codes for CASSYSSAGPMETQYF.

This clonotype has more than one count but fewer than ten. The chain recombines TRBV29-1 with TRBJ2-7; D unresolved. CDR1 is SQVTM and CDR2 is ANQGSEA in the germline V gene. The V end was cut by 4 bases, the J end by 10 bases, with 20 bases between. The CDR3 runs to 13 residues. The CDR3 protein is CSVVPIDKTRQYF. DNA for the CDR3: TGCAGCGTTGTCCCTATAGATAAAACGCGACAGTACTTC.

The chain combines TRBV10-3 with TRBJ1-2; D is unclear. This CDR3 region has 14 residues. Trimming shortened V by 6 bases and J by 2 bases, and 13 bases separated the two germline ends. The germline CDR1 and CDR2 sequences are ENHRY and SYGVKD. The DNA of the CDR3 is TGTGCCATCAGCAAGGACGGGGTCAACTATGGCTACACCTTC. Translation gives CAISKDGVNYGYTF.

A few counts support this clonotype. This chain links TRBV4-2 with TRBJ2-3; D call uncertain. There are 16 residues in the CDR3. Germline CDR1 reads LGHNA; CDR2 reads YNFKEQ. Trimming stripped 1 base from V and 6 bases from J, with 17 bases between. The CDR3 nucleotides are TGTGCCAGCAGCCAAGGAGTGATCAACGGAGTGGATACGCAGTATTTT. This translates into CASSQGVINGVDTQYF.

This clonotype has more than one count but fewer than ten. The CDR3 loop reads CASRKPREREKLFF. The CDR3 DNA reads as TGTGCCAGCAGAAAACCGAGGGAACGGGAAAAACTGTTTTTT. The chain links TRBV28 to TRBJ1-4; D ambiguous. Germline V lookup: CDR1 MDHEN, CDR2 SYDVKM. Trimming shortened V by 6 bases and J by 8 bases, and 16 bases separated the two germline ends. The CDR3 length is 14 residues.